A single sample gave rise to the 32 T cell receptor beta chains below, sequenced in a study of cytomegalovirus exposure and HLA in healthy donors. Primers: 60 Vbeta forward and 13 Jbeta reverse. Clones were sequenced by immunoSEQ multiplex PCR, and TCRdb holds only the in-frame ones, with some missing. The sample contains about 300,000 clones, 80% to 90% of which appear only once. Sample: PBMCs. Receptor source: a man aged 40-49 years in good health and CMV-seropositive.

In DNA, the CDR3 is TGTGCCAGCAGTTTCACTAGCGGCCAAGAGACCCAGTACTTC. Translation gives CASSFTSGQETQYF. This rearrangement joins TRBV28 to TRBJ2-5; 8 bases are a match to TRBD2. V dropped 3 bases and J dropped 1; count of bases not matched to a gene: 1. From germline, CDR1 is MDHEN and CDR2 SYDVKM. The length of the CDR3 is 14 residues.

J is TRBJ2-7 and V is TRBV7-2; the D gene is possibly TRBD1 (5 bases). The V end lost 5 bases, the J end lost 5 bases, and 13 bases lay between the germline ends. The CDR3 extends over 13 amino acids. Germline CDR1 and CDR2: SGHTA and FQGNSA. CDR3 sequence reads: CASSGRVLDEQYF. The CDR3 DNA follows: TGTGCCAGCAGCGGCAGGGTTCTTGACGAGCAGTACTTC. Full variable domain (rest looked up from reference TRBV7-2 and TRBJ2-7): GAGVSQSPSNKVTEKGKDVELRCDPISGHTALYWYRQSLGQGLEFLIYFQGNSAPDKSGLPSDRFSAERTGGSVSTLTIQRTQQEDSAVYLCASSGRVLDEQYFGPGTRLTVT.

This clone was recorded a few times. J is TRBJ1-5 and V is TRBV4-2; D is perhaps TRBD1 (5 bases). The germline gives CDR1 LGHNA, CDR2 YNFKEQ. Trimming took 4 bases from V and 1 from J, leaving 11 bases between them. This CDR3 spans 15 amino acids. CDR3 residues: CASSPQGRSNQPQHF. As DNA, the CDR3 is TGTGCCAGCAGCCCCCAGGGTCGGAGCAATCAGCCCCAGCATTTT.

This chain links TRBV5-1 with TRBJ2-5; the match to TRBD1 covers 9 bases. CDR1 is SGHRS, CDR2 YFSETQ, per germline. V was clipped by 2 bases and J by 3 bases; unmatched bases: 8. CDR3 size: 16 residues. The CDR3 bases are TGCGCCAGCAGCTTCCCCGCCGGGACAGGGAAAGAGACCCAGTACTTC. Translating it yields CASSFPAGTGKETQYF.

CDR3 nucleotides: TGTGCCAGCAGTTACCTTCCCGGCAGGGGGCAAGAGACCCAGTACTTC. This codes for CASSYLPGRGQETQYF. This chain links TRBV6-5 with TRBJ2-5, with 7 bases fitting TRBD1. This CDR3 comprises 16 residues. V gave up 2 bases and J gave up 2 bases; unmatched junction bases: 8. Germline CDR1 reads MNHEY; CDR2 reads SVGAGI.

The chain uses TRBV28 and TRBJ1-1, with no clear D. Germline V lookup: CDR1 MDHEN, CDR2 SYDVKM. V shed 5 bases and J shed 0 bases, with 10 bases lying between them. There are 14 residues in the CDR3. This CDR3 is CASSMTKLNTEAFF. For the CDR3, the DNA is TGTGCCAGCAGTATGACAAAGCTGAACACTGAAGCTTTCTTT.

This clone was detected only a few times. This sequence joins TRBV4-1 and TRBJ1-4, with 7 bases lining up with TRBD1. Germline lookup yields CDR1 MGHRA and CDR2 YSYEKL. The length of the CDR3 is 16 residues. V shed 0 bases, J shed 8 bases, and the junction held 9 bases outside the gene matches. The CDR3, as DNA: TGCGCCAGCAGCCAAGATACGGAGGGGGCTCGAGAAAAACTGTTTTTT. Translating it yields CASSQDTEGAREKLFF.

This chain links TRBV10-3 with TRBJ2-1, with 8 bases identical to TRBD1. V was clipped by 6 bases and J by 5 bases; unmatched bases: 12. CDR1 is ENHRY, CDR2 SYGVKD, per germline. CDR3 size: 16 residues. The CDR3 DNA is TGTGCCATCAGCCCAGGGGGCGGGGCTTCGGACAATGAGCAGTTCTTC. It yields the protein CAISPGGGASDNEQFF.

This clone showed up just once. The sample holds other DNA sequences that translate to the same CDR3. The rearrangement uses TRBV5-4 and TRBJ1-1; TRBD1 matches at 9 bases. CDR1 is SGHNT and CDR2 is YYREEE in the germline V gene (reference sequence). V shed 6 bases, J shed 1 base, and the junction held 10 bases outside the gene matches. The CDR3 length is 16 residues. CDR3 DNA sequence: TGTGCCAGCACACCTACAGGGGGCGGGGGGAACACTGAAGCTTTCTTT. Its translation is CASTPTGGGGNTEAFF.

J is TRBJ2-7 and V is TRBV6-4; TRBD2 is a possible D gene (6 bases). The germline gives CDR1 MRHNA, CDR2 SNTAGT. The length of the CDR3 is 13 residues. With 5 bases removed from V and 4 bases from J, the gap between germline ends came to 12 bases. CDR3 residues: CASSFPGEYEQYF. Written as DNA, the CDR3 is TGTGCCAGCAGTTTCCCGGGAGAGTACGAGCAGTACTTC.

As to this clone: An end of the junction differs from the germline gene, which may be a read error. The chain joins TRBV7-9 to TRBJ2-7, with 8 positions matching TRBD1. CDR1 and CDR2 (germline): SEHNR, FQNEAQ (reference sequence). The length of the CDR3 is 14 residues. CDR3 bases: TGTTCCAGCAGCTTAGGAGGACAGGGCTACGAGCAGTACTTC. Translation: CSSSLGGQGYEQYF.

The gene calls are TRBV5-4 and TRBJ2-7, with D maybe TRBD2 (6 bases). V shed 6 bases and J shed 7 bases, with 26 bases lying between them. This CDR3 is 16 amino acids long. Per germline, CDR1 SGHNT and CDR2 YYREEE (reference sequence). Written as DNA, the CDR3 is TGTGCCAGCACCCGGGGAGGCGCCACCACCCCGTGGGAGCAGTACTTC. Protein product: CASTRGGATTPWEQYF.

The chain employs TRBV27 and TRBJ2-6, with TRBD2 as a possible D gene (5 bases). V was pared by 4 bases and J by 2 bases, with 9 bases between. CDR3 length: 15 amino acids. Per the germline V gene, CDR1 is MNHEY and CDR2 is SMNVEV (reference sequence). DNA for the CDR3: TGTGCCAGCAGTTCCGCCGGGGCTGGGGCCAACGTCCTGACTTTC. Protein product: CASSSAGAGANVLTF. Looking up the rest from reference TRBV27 and TRBJ2-6 gives the full variable domain: EAQVTQNPRYLITVTGKKLTVTCSQNMNHEYMSWYRQDPGLGLRQIYYSMNVEVTDKGDVPEGYKVSRKEKRNFPLILESPSPNQTSLYFCASSSAGAGANVLTFGAGSRLTVL.

This chain joins TRBV29-1 and TRBJ2-7; 7 nucleotides match TRBD2. The CDR3 length is 13 residues. From germline, CDR1 is SQVTM and CDR2 ANQGSEA. Losses at the gene ends were 4 bases for V and 3 bases for J; bases not matched to a gene: 6. CDR3 region: CSVGAGIDYEQYF. The CDR3 DNA reads as TGCAGCGTTGGAGCGGGAATTGACTACGAGCAGTACTTC.

The genes are TRBV14 and TRBJ2-4; 9 bases are a match to TRBD1. Germline trimming cut 4 bases from V and 8 bases from J; bases unmatched to any gene: 15. Germline V gene sequence: CDR1 SGHDN, CDR2 FVKESK. This CDR3 comprises 17 residues. In DNA, the CDR3 is TGTGCCAGCAGCCCGGGACGGGACAGGGTGGGCCGGGACATTCAGTACTTC. Its translation is CASSPGRDRVGRDIQYF.

The V gene is TRBV30, the J gene TRBJ1-1; D is possibly TRBD1 (5 bases). CDR3 length equals 12 residues. V lost 8 bases, J lost 1 base, and 11 bases lay in between. Looked up from germline, CDR1 is GTSNPN and CDR2 is SVGIG (reference sequence). The CDR3 is CALDRPNTEAFF. The CDR3 bases are TGTGCCCTTGACAGACCGAACACTGAAGCTTTCTTT.

The chain links TRBV19 to TRBJ1-1, with TRBD1 identical over 9 bases. The CDR3 contains 13 residues. From germline, CDR1 is LNHDA and CDR2 SQIVND (reference sequence). After removal of 6 bases from V and 6 bases from J, the junction contained 5 bases not matched to a gene. This CDR3 is CASSPGQGPEAFF. The CDR3 DNA reads TGTGCCAGTAGCCCGGGACAGGGCCCTGAAGCTTTCTTT.

The chain recombines TRBV19 with TRBJ2-5; D might be TRBD2 (6 bases). V shed 9 bases and J shed 4 bases, with 6 bases lying between them. This CDR3 has 10 amino acids. Germline assignment: CDR1 LNHDA and CDR2 SQIVND (reference sequence). The DNA of the CDR3 is TGTGCCAGCGGGGGAGAGACCCAGTACTTC. Translating it yields CASGGETQYF.

The V gene is TRBV6-5, the J gene TRBJ1-2, with TRBD1 matching 7 bases. Trimming took 4 bases from V and 8 from J; bases not matched to a gene: 10. The CDR3 spans 14 residues. CDR1 and CDR2 (germline): MNHEY, SVGAGI. The CDR3 nucleotides are TGTGCCAGCAGTTCGAAGACAGGGCAAAGCGGCTACACCTTC. Translation: CASSSKTGQSGYTF.

V usage is TRBV28 and J usage is TRBJ1-4; 10 nucleotides align to TRBD1. The germline gives CDR1 MDHEN, CDR2 SYDVKM. The CDR3 has 16 amino acids. J was trimmed by 1 base and V by 5 bases; bases with no gene match: 4. Here the CDR3 reads CASSTRTGGTNEKLFF. The CDR3 DNA reads TGTGCCAGCAGTACCCGGACAGGGGGAACTAATGAAAAACTGTTTTTT. The full variable domain, its missing parts supplied by reference TRBV28 and TRBJ1-4, is DVKVTQSSRYLVKRTGEKVFLECVQDMDHENMFWYRQDPGLGLRLIYFSYDVKMKEKGDIPEGYSVSREKKERFSLILESASTNQTSMYLCASSTRTGGTNEKLFFGSGTQLSVL.

This rearrangement joins TRBV10-3 to TRBJ1-5; 7 nucleotides match TRBD1. Unmatched junction bases numbered 5, after V lost 0 bases and J lost 0 bases. The CDR3 contains 17 residues. In germline, CDR1 is ENHRY, CDR2 SYGVKD. CDR3 sequence: CAISESGTGDSNQPQHF. The CDR3 DNA reads TGTGCCATCAGTGAGTCAGGAACAGGGGATAGCAATCAGCCCCAGCATTTT.

This chain uses TRBV6-6 with TRBJ1-1; D possibly corresponds to TRBD1 (6 bases). The CDR3 is 13 residues long. Trimming removed 10 bases from V and 3 bases from J, with 15 bases in between. Germline values: CDR1 MNHNY, CDR2 SVGAGI (reference sequence). The CDR3 is CATGGQRDTEAFF. The CDR3 DNA follows: TGTGCCACGGGGGGGCAACGGGACACTGAAGCTTTCTTT.

The J gene is TRBJ2-1, the V gene TRBV11-2, with TRBD1 matching over 10 bases. V lost 1 base, J lost 5 bases, and 5 bases stayed unmatched. This CDR3 has 16 amino acids. Germline V CDR1 and CDR2: SGHAT, FQNNGV. This chain's CDR3 is CASSLVRQGADNEQFF. The CDR3 DNA reads as TGTGCCAGCAGCTTAGTTAGACAGGGGGCGGACAATGAGCAGTTCTTC.

Comment on this clone: The same CDR3 can be traced to other DNA sequences in this sample. The chain links TRBV4-1 to TRBJ2-7; TRBD2 matches 7 bases. The CDR3 has 13 amino acids. The germline gives CDR1 MGHRA, CDR2 YSYEKL. J gave up 4 bases and V 3 bases, and 3 bases lay outside the gene matches. This chain's CDR3 is CASSQGGGYEQYF. CDR3 DNA: TGCGCCAGCAGCCAGGGCGGGGGTTACGAGCAGTACTTC.

The chain carries TRBV7-9 and TRBJ2-5; 7 positions agree with TRBD2. Germline CDR1 and CDR2: SEHNR and FQNEAQ (reference sequence). With 5 bases clipped from V and 5 bases from J, the junction kept 11 bases outside the gene matches. The CDR3 runs to 15 residues. CDR3 sequence reads: CASSLLGEGRETQYF. The CDR3 DNA reads TGTGCCAGCAGCCTCCTTGGGGAGGGCCGGGAGACCCAGTACTTC.

The rearrangement joins TRBV5-6 to TRBJ2-2; 9 bases are shared with TRBD1. CDR3 size: 19 residues. The germline gives CDR1 SGHDT, CDR2 YYEEEE. Trimming took 4 bases from V and 3 from J; bases not matched to a gene: 16. The CDR3 sequence is CASSMHRDRAPPYTGELFF. The DNA of the CDR3 is TGTGCCAGCAGCATGCACCGGGACAGGGCCCCCCCCTACACCGGGGAGCTGTTTTTT.

The rearrangement joins TRBV28 to TRBJ2-7, with 9 nucleotides matching TRBD2. This CDR3 has 16 residues. Germline CDR1 reads MDHEN; CDR2 reads SYDVKM. Trimming at V came to 7 bases and at J to 6 bases, leaving 16 bases not matched to a gene. CDR3 sequence (DNA): TGTGCCAGCACCCTATTACCGGGACTAGCAGCGTCCGAGCAGTACTTC. Amino acids: CASTLLPGLAASEQYF.

This clone was observed a handful of times. V is TRBV28 and J is TRBJ1-1; TRBD1 might be the D (5 bases). Looked up from germline, CDR1 is MDHEN and CDR2 is SYDVKM. The CDR3 has 13 amino acids. Trimming pared 11 bases from V and 5 bases from J, leaving 18 bases between. The CDR3 DNA sequence: TGTGCCGTAGGCCCGGGGGATCGGACTGAAGCTTTCTTT. Its protein is CAVGPGDRTEAFF. Full variable domain (remainder filled in from reference TRBV28 and TRBJ1-1): DVKVTQSSRYLVKRTGEKVFLECVQDMDHENMFWYRQDPGLGLRLIYFSYDVKMKEKGDIPEGYSVSREKKERFSLILESASTNQTSMYLCAVGPGDRTEAFFGQGTRLTVV.

J is TRBJ2-2 and V is TRBV11-3; TRBD2 is a possible D gene (5 bases). CDR3 size: 13 residues. V lost 7 bases to trimming and J lost 9 bases, with 15 bases between them. CDR1 SGHNT and CDR2 YENEEA come from the germline V gene. CDR3 amino acids: CASTPEPGRELFF. CDR3 nucleotide sequence: TGTGCCAGCACCCCCGAACCCGGGAGGGAGCTGTTTTTT.

This chain joins TRBV28 and TRBJ1-5, with a tentative D call TRBD1 (6 bases). This CDR3 spans 17 amino acids. The V end was cut by 2 bases, the J end by 0 bases, with 14 bases between. CDR1 MDHEN and CDR2 SYDVKM come from the germline V gene. This chain's CDR3 is CASSLLDSRNSNQPQHF. CDR3 DNA: TGTGCCAGCAGTTTACTGGACAGCCGTAATAGCAATCAGCCCCAGCATTTT.

The chain links TRBV6-5 to TRBJ1-4, with unresolved D. Trimming stripped 4 bases from V and 8 bases from J, with 11 bases between. CDR3 length equals 13 residues. Germline CDR1 MNHEY, CDR2 SVGAGI. The CDR3 bases are TGTGCCAGCAGTTTGAGGGTGCGGGAAAAACTGTTTTTT. Protein product: CASSLRVREKLFF.

CDR3: CASSPRQGAGNQPQHF. The CDR3 DNA reads TGTGCCAGTAGTCCGAGACAGGGGGCTGGCAATCAGCCCCAGCATTTT. The chain couples TRBV19 to TRBJ1-5; the match to TRBD1 covers 10 bases. Germline V gene lookup returns CDR1 LNHDA and CDR2 SQIVND (reference sequence). Trimming removed 5 bases from V and 2 bases from J; junction bases left unmatched: 6. This CDR3 spans 16 amino acids.